Following are 15 T cell receptor beta chains from one sample sequenced in a study of blood T cell repertoires in COVID-19. The assay was immunoSEQ multiplex PCR, and TCRdb's table has in-frame clones only and misses some. Of around 400,000 clones in the sample, roughly 89% are singletons; the top ten hold 1.7%. Sequencing was done on a sample of PBMCs or T cells enriched from blood (not recorded which). All receptors come from a woman aged 25-40 years who had recovered from COVID-19.

The V and J genes are TRBV7-6 and TRBJ2-1, with 9 bases matching TRBD2. Looked up from germline, CDR1 is SGHVS and CDR2 is FNYEAQ. The ends lost 0 bases at V and 5 bases at J; junction bases unmatched: 8. The CDR3 is 17 residues long. The chain's CDR3 is CASSLALTSGGDNEQFF. DNA of the CDR3: TGTGCCAGCAGCTTAGCCTTGACTAGCGGAGGGGACAATGAGCAGTTCTTC.

The J gene is TRBJ2-1, the V gene TRBV3-1 (or the pseudogene TRBV3-2), with D maybe TRBD2 (5 bases). From germline, CDR1 is LGHDT and CDR2 YNNKEL (reference sequence). The CDR3 spans 14 residues. With 2 bases removed from V and 5 bases from J, the gap between germline ends came to 10 bases. The DNA of the CDR3 is TGTGCCAGCAGCCAACTTTTGGGAGACAATGAGCAGTTCTTC. Translating it yields CASSQLLGDNEQFF.

The J gene is TRBJ2-5, the V gene TRBV11-1; 10 bases align to TRBD2. Germline CDR1 SGHAT, CDR2 FQDESV (reference sequence). The CDR3 has 16 residues. Trimming removed 4 bases from V and 5 bases from J; junction bases left unmatched: 10. Here the CDR3 reads CASSSPFSGGAETQYF. The CDR3 DNA follows: TGTGCCAGCAGCTCCCCGTTCAGCGGGGGGGCCGAGACCCAGTACTTC.

The chain employs TRBV9 and TRBJ1-5; 7 positions match TRBD1. The V segment lost 0 bases and the J segment 7 bases; nucleotides outside the gene matches: 4. This CDR3 region has 14 residues. Germline loops: CDR1 SGDLS, CDR2 YYNGEE. CDR3 in amino acids: CASSVGTGEQPQHF. The CDR3 DNA is TGTGCCAGCAGCGTAGGGACAGGAGAGCAGCCCCAGCATTTT.

This chain uses TRBV7-7 with TRBJ2-3, with 15 bases lining up with TRBD2. Trimming removed 4 bases from V and 1 base from J; junction bases left unmatched: 3. Per the germline V gene, CDR1 is SSHAT and CDR2 is FNYEAQ (reference sequence). The CDR3 contains 17 residues. CDR3 nucleotides: TGTGCCAGCAGCTCCGGACTAGCGGGAGGGGGCACAGATACGCAGTATTTT. Encoded protein: CASSSGLAGGGTDTQYF. Drawing the rest from reference TRBV7-7 and TRBJ2-3, the complete variable domain is GAGVSQSPRYKVTKRGQDVTLRCDPISSHATLYWYQQALGQGPEFLTYFNYEAQPDKSGLPSDRFSAERPEGSISTLTIQRTEQRDSAMYRCASSSGLAGGGTDTQYFGPGTRLTVL.

The chain couples TRBV7-8 to TRBJ1-2, with D possibly being TRBD1 (6 bases). CDR1 and CDR2 (germline): SGHVS, FQNEAQ. Trimming removed 0 bases at V and 4 bases at J, with 18 bases between. This CDR3 comprises 17 residues. Here the CDR3 reads CASSLALGAQSSYGYTF. The CDR3 nucleotides are TGTGCCAGCAGCTTAGCGTTGGGGGCCCAGAGTAGCTATGGCTACACCTTC.

The chain employs TRBV6-1 and TRBJ1-1; weak D call: TRBD1 (5 bases). V dropped 2 bases and J dropped 7 bases, with 11 bases sitting between them. The germline V gene has CDR1 MNHNS and CDR2 SASEGT. The CDR3 loop spans 13 amino acids. The CDR3 here is CASSEYQGGEAFF. CDR3 sequence (DNA): TGTGCCAGCAGTGAATATCAGGGAGGTGAAGCTTTCTTT.

The genes are TRBV5-1 and TRBJ2-1; D ambiguous. The germline V and J ends were trimmed by 4 bases and 8 bases, with 28 bases remaining between them. This CDR3 comprises 18 residues. From germline, CDR1 is SGHRS and CDR2 YFSETQ. The CDR3 region is CASSPSRGTSVSMHEQFF. The CDR3 DNA reads as TGCGCCAGCAGCCCGAGTCGAGGTACAAGCGTCTCAATGCATGAGCAGTTCTTC.

As DNA, the CDR3 is TGTGCCAGCAGCTTAGCTTTGGTTGGCACTGAAGCTTTCTTT. Its protein is CASSLALVGTEAFF. The rearrangement joins TRBV3-1 (or the pseudogene TRBV3-2) to TRBJ1-1; unclear D gene. Trimming cost V 5 bases and J 4 bases, with 14 bases left between them. In germline, CDR1 is LGHDT, CDR2 YNNKEL (reference sequence). The CDR3 spans 14 residues.

The chain couples TRBV5-1 to TRBJ2-6; 7 bases are a match to TRBD1. Germline V gene data show CDR1 as SGHRS and CDR2 as YFSETQ. The trim removed 4 bases at V and 0 bases at J, leaving 1 base unmatched. The CDR3 is 15 residues long. CDR3 nucleotides: TGCGCCAGCAGCGGGACAGCCTCTGGGGCCAACGTCCTGACTTTC. It translates to CASSGTASGANVLTF.

The V gene is TRBV4-1, the J gene TRBJ2-1, with a weak D call TRBD1 (6 bases). Germline V gene lookup returns CDR1 MGHRA and CDR2 YSYEKL. CDR3 length: 15 residues. Trimming removed 0 bases at V and 7 bases at J, with 13 bases between. CDR3 DNA sequence: TGCGCCAGCAGCCAAGAAAGGAACAGGGCGAATGAGCAGTTCTTC. Translated, it gives CASSQERNRANEQFF.

The genes are TRBV6-5 and TRBJ1-2; D is ambiguous. Germline V gene data show CDR1 as MNHEY and CDR2 as SVGAGI. Trimming cost V 8 bases and J 6 bases, with 13 bases left between them. There are 12 residues in the CDR3. CDR3: CASGPAPHGYTF. DNA for the CDR3: TGTGCCAGCGGGCCGGCACCCCATGGCTACACCTTC.

This chain uses TRBV27 with TRBJ2-5, with 12 bases that match TRBD2. Germline values: CDR1 MNHEY, CDR2 SMNVEV (reference sequence). The CDR3 sequence is 17 residues long. The V gene end was trimmed by 6 bases and the J gene end by 0 bases; junction bases not matched to a gene: 8. CDR3 DNA: TGTGCCAGCAGGACGCGATCTAGCGGGGGGGACCAAGAGACCCAGTACTTC. It encodes CASRTRSSGGDQETQYF.

V is TRBV13 and J is TRBJ2-7; D is possibly TRBD2 (7 bases). The V gene's germline CDR1 is PRHDT and CDR2 FYEKMQ (reference sequence). V lost 3 bases and J 5 bases, leaving 17 bases between the germline ends. CDR3 length: 15 amino acids. In nucleotides, the CDR3 is TGTGCCAGCAGCTTCGCGGGGGCGACTCGCCACGAGCAGTACTTC. It specifies CASSFAGATRHEQYF. Variable domain in full (rest from reference TRBV13 and TRBJ2-7): AAGVIQSPRHLIKEKRETATLKCYPIPRHDTVYWYQQGPGQDPQFLISFYEKMQSDKGSIPDRFSAQQFSDYHSELNMSSLELGDSALYFCASSFAGATRHEQYFGPGTRLTVT.

V gene TRBV29-1 combines with J gene TRBJ1-1, with a possible D match to TRBD1 (6 bases). This CDR3 is 14 amino acids long. The germline V and J ends were trimmed by 7 bases and 0 bases, with 15 bases remaining between them. Germline V gene lookup returns CDR1 SQVTM and CDR2 ANQGSEA. DNA for the CDR3: TGCAGCGCCGGCGGGGGGCCGCTGAACACTGAAGCTTTCTTT. Protein: CSAGGGPLNTEAFF.